The T cell receptor (beta chain) under discussion was sequenced for a study of T cells after yellow fever vaccination. Note on this clonotype: Its antigen is not identified.

TCRdb redid the calling of the 5' RACE reads with MiXCR, one entry per CDR3 protein. The table has 250,000 to 400,000 distinct CDR3 sequences, over 4% seen once; the top ten hold roughly 25%. V lost 4 bases and J lost 5; bases outside the gene matches: 8. The germline gives CDR1 DFQATT, CDR2 SNEGSKA (reference sequence). The CDR3 totals 14 residues. Study-level findings and limits: Subsequent booster samples again held most clones from primary vaccination (approximately 95% CD4, nearly 90% CD8).

The sequence was collected from a man aged 18 to 35 who received the YFV17D yellow fever vaccine. Specimen: PBMCs, collected 5 days after the yellow fever booster vaccination. V is TRBV20-1 and J is TRBJ2-7, with 10 bases matching TRBD1. The CDR3 region is CSAKRQGAYHEQYF. The CDR3 bases are TGCAGTGCTAAAAGACAGGGGGCATACCACGAGCAGTACTTC.